The rows below give T cell receptor beta chains drawn from one sample of a study of blood T cells in healthy people across ages. TCRdb recomputed calls from the 5' RACE reads with MiXCR, one row per CDR3 protein. The sample includes around 1,000,000 distinct CDR3 sequences, 20% to 25% of them seen just once. These same records also appear under a second study, on T cells of mothers and their children.

Sequencing used blood. The receptors derive from a girl aged 2-10 years in good health. Both conserved end residues are part of each CDR3. D genes are given only for firm matches. Expanded clones are given a class, and other clones once, few, many or no size at all.

d_call	j_call	cdr3_length	v_call	clone_size	cdr3_nt	cdr3_aa
NA	TRBJ2-5	11	TRBV6-5	NA	TGTGCCAGCTATCACCAAGAGACCCAGTACTTC	CASYHQETQYF
TRBD1	TRBJ1-4	14	TRBV5-1	NA	TGCGCCAGCAGTCCAGGGGGCCCTAATGAAAAACTGTTTTTT	CASSPGGPNEKLFF
NA	TRBJ2-1	15	TRBV6-6	few	TGTGCCAGCAGTTTTTTGGCTCAGGGCGGTAATGAGCAGTTCTTC	CASSFLAQGGNEQFF
NA	TRBJ2-5	13	TRBV29-1	NA	TGCAGCGCCCGGGGACACGATATGGAGACCCAGTACTTC	CSARGHDMETQYF
NA	TRBJ2-5	13	TRBV11-2	many	TGTGCCAGCAGCTTTGGCAACCAAGAGACCCAGTACTTC	CASSFGNQETQYF
NA	TRBJ2-7	14	TRBV7-8	NA	TGTGCCAGCAGCGTAGACCGCGACTCCTACGAGCAGTACTTC	CASSVDRDSYEQYF
NA	TRBJ2-6	18	TRBV12-3/TRBV12-4	NA	TGTGCCAGCAGTTTATTTGCCCTTCTGTCCTCTGGGGCCAACGTCCTGACTTTC	CASSLFALLSSGANVLTF
NA	TRBJ2-5	17	TRBV15	few	TGTGCCACCAGCAGAGTCCGCCTAACAGACTTAGAAGAGACCCAGTACTTC	CATSRVRLTDLEETQYF
NA	TRBJ2-1	14	TRBV4-3	NA	TGCGCCAGCAGCCAAGATCACCGGGTTGGTGAGCAGTTCTTC	CASSQDHRVGEQFF
NA	TRBJ1-4	17	TRBV6-2/TRBV6-3	NA	TGTGCCAGCAGTTACTCGGCGGGACGGCAGCTTAATGAAAAACTGTTTTTT	CASSYSAGRQLNEKLFF
NA	TRBJ1-5	15	TRBV12-3/TRBV12-4	NA	TGTGCCAGCAGCCCTTACAGGGAAGGAGGTCAGCCCCAGCATTTT	CASSPYREGGQPQHF
TRBD2	TRBJ2-3	16	TRBV25-1	NA	TGTGCCAGCAGTGAATGGGAGGGAAGAGGAACAGATACGCAGTATTTT	CASSEWEGRGTDTQYF
TRBD1	TRBJ1-2	12	TRBV5-1	few	TGCGCCAGCAGCATCGGACAGGGTGGCTACACCTTC	CASSIGQGGYTF
TRBD1	TRBJ1-2	15	TRBV13	few	TGTGCCAGCAGCTGGATGGGACAGGGGTCCTATGGCTACACCTTC	CASSWMGQGSYGYTF
TRBD1	TRBJ1-2	15	TRBV4-2	NA	TGTGCCAGCAGCCAGCAACAGGGGGTGGAGTATGGCTACACCTTC	CASSQQQGVEYGYTF
TRBD1	TRBJ1-5	15	TRBV7-2	few	TGTGCCAGCAGCAGAGGACAGGGGGTATACCAGCCCCAGCATTTT	CASSRGQGVYQPQHF
NA	TRBJ1-4	15	TRBV3-1	NA	TGTGCCAGCAGCCAAGGGGGTCGCAATAATGAAAAACTGTTTTTT	CASSQGGRNNEKLFF
TRBD2	TRBJ2-3	17	TRBV9	NA	TGTGCCAGCAGCGTAGCTTTGGGACTAGCGGGCGCAGATACGCAGTATTTT	CASSVALGLAGADTQYF
TRBD2	TRBJ2-3	20	TRBV7-2	NA	TGTGCCAGCAGCTCTTATACTAGCGGGTCCTGGCTGCGTAGCACAGATACGCAGTACTTT	CASSSYTSGSWLRSTDTQYF
NA	TRBJ2-1	11	TRBV20-1	NA	TGCAGTGCTTATCACTCCAATGAGCAGTTCTTC	CSAYHSNEQFF
TRBD1	TRBJ1-4	16	TRBV6-1	NA	TGTGCCAGCAGTACAACAGGGGGCGAAAGATGTGAAAAACTGTTTTTT	CASSTTGGERCEKLFF
TRBD2	TRBJ2-7	16	TRBV12-3/TRBV12-4	few	TGTGCCAGCAGTCCCGAGACTAGCGGGGTAACCTACGAGCAGTACTTC	CASSPETSGVTYEQYF
NA	TRBJ1-1	18	TRBV4-1	few	TGCGCCAGCAGCCGCACACCTACGGCAGGGGATGATGGCACTGAAGCTTTCTTT	CASSRTPTAGDDGTEAFF
TRBD1	TRBJ1-4	15	TRBV2	few	TGTGCCAGCAGTGAAGAGGCAGGGGGCTATGAAAAACTGTTTTTT	CASSEEAGGYEKLFF
NA	TRBJ1-5	13	TRBV12-3/TRBV12-4	many	TGTGCCAGCAGTCCTGATAGCAATCAGCCCCAGCATTTT	CASSPDSNQPQHF
NA	TRBJ1-2	14	TRBV14	NA	TGTGCCAGCAGCCAAGCTTCCCAGCTTTATGGCTACACCTTC	CASSQASQLYGYTF
NA	TRBJ2-5	13	TRBV7-9	few	TGTGCCAGCACCATGGTGGCTTCAGAGACCCAGTACTTC	CASTMVASETQYF
NA	TRBJ2-3	14	TRBV27	NA	TGTGCCAGCAGTTCCCCTAGCGCAGGAGATACGCAGTATTTT	CASSSPSAGDTQYF
TRBD1	TRBJ2-5	14	TRBV28	NA	TGTGCCAGTAAAGGGACAGGGTTAGGAGAGACCCAGTACTTC	CASKGTGLGETQYF
NA	TRBJ2-1	15	TRBV5-1	NA	TGCGCCAGCAGCTCGGGACAACCAAAGTCCGCTGAGCAGTTCTTC	CASSSGQPKSAEQFF
TRBD1	TRBJ1-5	14	TRBV6-1	NA	TGTGCCAGCAGTCTCACAGGGGGCCTGGAGCCCCAGCATTTT	CASSLTGGLEPQHF
TRBD2	TRBJ2-4	12	TRBV7-2	NA	TGTGCCAGCAGTTTCGGACTAGGAGGGCTTGGCTTC	CASSFGLGGLGF
NA	TRBJ2-1	13	TRBV12-3/TRBV12-4	NA	TGTGCCAGCAGTTTCGTGATGGGCAATGAGCAGTTCTTC	CASSFVMGNEQFF
NA	TRBJ2-7	17	TRBV6-5	NA	TGTGCCAGCAGGCAAAATTGGGACGGGACATCCTCCTACGAGCAGTACTTC	CASRQNWDGTSSYEQYF
NA	TRBJ2-3	14	TRBV29-1	NA	TGCAGCGTTGTCCGGCGGGACCGCACAGATACGCAGTATTTT	CSVVRRDRTDTQYF
NA	TRBJ1-1	14	TRBV7-9	NA	TGTGCCAGCAGCCCCGTTCTTGTGAACACTGAAGCTTTCTTT	CASSPVLVNTEAFF
TRBD2	TRBJ2-5	16	TRBV12-3/TRBV12-4	few	TGTGCCAGCAGTTCCGATACGACTAGCGGGGAAGAGACCCAGTACTTC	CASSSDTTSGEETQYF
TRBD2	TRBJ2-1	15	TRBV3-1	few	TGTGCCAGCAGCCAAGCTAGCGGGAGTGGCAATGAGCAGTTCTTC	CASSQASGSGNEQFF
NA	TRBJ1-6	14	TRBV20-1	few	TGCAGTGTTGCCCGGGAGGATCGGGATTCACCCCTCCACTTT	CSVAREDRDSPLHF
NA	TRBJ2-7	15	TRBV7-2	NA	TGTGCCAGCAGCTTACTCCCAGGTGCCACCTACGAGCAGTACTTC	CASSLLPGATYEQYF
NA	TRBJ2-3	11	TRBV29-1	NA	TGCAGCTTCGGGAATACAGATACGCAGTATTTT	CSFGNTDTQYF
NA	TRBJ2-2	15	TRBV9	few	TGTGCCAGCAGCGTAGATCCAGGGAACACCGGGGAGCTGTTTTTT	CASSVDPGNTGELFF
NA	TRBJ2-2	16	TRBV28	NA	TGTGCCAGCAGTTCTACTAGTGCCATCGGGACCGGGGAGCTGTTTTTT	CASSSTSAIGTGELFF
TRBD1	TRBJ1-2	14	TRBV5-6	NA	TGTGCCAGCAGCCCCATGACAGGGAGCTCCCGCTACACCTTC	CASSPMTGSSRYTF
NA	TRBJ2-4	13	TRBV28	few	TGTGCCAGCAAAGAGATAGCCAAAAACATTCAGTACTTC	CASKEIAKNIQYF
NA	TRBJ2-5	13	TRBV19	NA	TGTGCCAGTAGTATGATTTCCCAAGAGACCCAGTACTTC	CASSMISQETQYF
NA	TRBJ2-2	14	TRBV7-3	NA	TGTGCCAGCAGCCCCCATACTAGAACCGGGGAGCTGTTTTTT	CASSPHTRTGELFF
NA	TRBJ2-6	17	TRBV20-1	many	TGCAGTGCTAGAAACCCGGACGGATCCTCTGGGGCCAACGTCCTGACTTTC	CSARNPDGSSGANVLTF
NA	TRBJ1-4	15	TRBV7-9	few	TGTGCCAGCAGCGGGGACTCCGAAGAGGGTGAAAAACTGTTTTTT	CASSGDSEEGEKLFF
NA	TRBJ2-7	11	TRBV12-3/TRBV12-4	NA	TGTGCCAGCGGAATTACCTACGAGCAGTACTTC	CASGITYEQYF
NA	TRBJ1-6	16	TRBV7-2	NA	TGTGCCAGCAGCCGACACTATTTGGGAACCAATTCACCCCTCCACTTT	CASSRHYLGTNSPLHF
NA	TRBJ2-1	12	TRBV6-5	NA	TGTGCCAGCAGGCCGAACCGCAATGAGCAGTTCTTC	CASRPNRNEQFF
TRBD1	TRBJ1-4	16	TRBV4-3	few	TGCGCCAGCAGCCAAGGGACAGGGACAGCTAATGAAAAACTGTTTTTT	CASSQGTGTANEKLFF